The clone carrying this TCR beta chain turned up a few times. Its target is unknown. The lymph nodes were axillary draining lymph nodes from breast cancer patients. Trimming took 9 bases from V and 6 from J; bases not matched to a gene: 15. The CDR3 runs to 16 residues. CDR1 and CDR2 from the germline V gene are LNHDA and SQIVND (reference sequence). This sample stems from a study of breast tumors, draining lymph nodes, adjacent tissues. The study's findings and limits: Tumor and nontumor repertoires were significantly more similar in luminal-like than in basal-like breast cancer. Tumors had less TCR diversity than lymph nodes, more than nontumor tissue.

MiXCR was run by TCRdb on the multiplex PCR reads, yielding one entry per CDR3 protein. Of some 130,000 distinct CDR3 sequences listed, around 20% are singletons. The clonotype was recovered from a female donor with breast cancer. Some clones in this sample may be carry-over from other donors' samples. This chain connects TRBV19 to TRBJ1-5; 9 bases map to TRBD1. Sequenced material: axillary lymph node tissue. The CDR3 DNA reads TGTGCCAGCTCAGGAACGGACAGGGGCGAGGTTCAGCCCCAGCATTTT. Encoded protein: CASSGTDRGEVQPQHF.